The sequence of this T cell receptor (beta chain) was determined in a study of blood T cell repertoires in COVID-19. The wider study: From the United States, Italy and Spain came samples of acute and convalescent COVID-19.

CDR1 is GTSNPN and CDR2 is SVGIG in the germline V gene (reference sequence). The CDR3 runs 14 residues. V trimming: 3 bases; J trimming: 1 base; junction bases outside the gene matches: 6. In the source study's methods: The authors estimated nucleated cell counts from reference gene primer amplification. Profiling relied on immunoSEQ multiplex PCR, and the TCRdb table lists in-frame clones only, not all of them. V, J and clone size were drawn from that table, and D and trimming were deduced from the DNA. Among tens of thousands of clones listed, approximately 82% were seen once. The source is a man in his sixties with acute or convalescent COVID-19. The genes are TRBV30 and TRBJ2-7; 7 positions match TRBD2. Sequences were obtained from peripheral blood. The CDR3 protein is CAWRGAGVSYEQYF. The CDR3 nucleotides are TGTGCCTGGAGAGGGGCGGGGGTTTCCTACGAGCAGTACTTC.